This entry is about one TCR beta chain. The data were taken from a study of shared clonotypes between healthy human individuals. The naive CD8 population came from CD45RO-negative cells selected for CCR7, without terminally differentiated effector memory CD45RA+ cells. The method was immunoSEQ multiplex PCR; TCRdb's version includes in-frame clones alone and lacks a portion of them. The repertoire holds 2 million or so clones, with approximately 94% as singletons. This TCR derives from a young man in good health. The sequencing input was naive CD8+ T cells sorted from blood.

CDR3 nucleotides: TGTGCCATCAGTGAGTCACAGTTCTATGGCTACACCTTC. Translated: CAISESQFYGYTF. The chain is built from TRBV10-3 and TRBJ1-2, with D uncertain. The V end lost 0 bases, the J end lost 4 bases, and 6 bases lay between the germline ends. Per germline, CDR1 ENHRY and CDR2 SYGVKD. The CDR3 has 13 residues.